This T cell receptor beta chain was retrieved from a study of OX40 agonist ivuxolimab in advanced cancers. Study in general: Ivuxolimab, which patients received intravenously every 2 weeks, was dosed at 0.01 to 10 mg/kg. Partial responses were achieved by three patients, one with hepatocellular carcinoma and two with cutaneous melanoma. Study-wide findings and caveats: Among the nonresponders, some also had low normalized T-cell clonal expansion.

This clone occurred once. Antigen unknown. The method was immunoSEQ multiplex PCR; TCRdb's version includes in-frame clones alone and lacks a portion of them. The data contain some 96,000 clones, around 89% of them singletons. V dropped 6 bases and J dropped 1 base, with 3 bases sitting between them. The CDR3 extends over 11 amino acids. CDR1 is DFQATT and CDR2 is SNEGSKA in the germline V gene (reference sequence). This specimen consisted of CD4+ or CD8+ T cells sorted from blood, obtained in a trial of the OX40 agonist ivuxolimab. This receptor was identified in an adult with an advanced solid tumor such as melanoma, head and neck, liver or kidney cancer. The chain is built from TRBV20-1 and TRBJ2-2; the D is unclear. CDR3 nucleotides: TGCAGTGCCGGGAACACCGGGGAGCTGTTTTTT. This sequence encodes CSAGNTGELFF.